This record covers a single T cell receptor (beta chain). What it binds is unknown. This sample was taken from a study of shared clonotypes between healthy human individuals. Study conclusions and caveats: Non-shared clonotypes were found to have lower generation probabilities than the clonotypes that were shared by all four of the sorted-subset donors.

CDR3 length: 15 amino acids. The germline V gene has CDR1 MDHEN and CDR2 SYDVKM. V lost 7 bases and J 9 bases, leaving 22 bases between the germline ends. TCRdb's table, derived via immunoSEQ multiplex PCR, lists solely in-frame clones and lacks some. Altogether over 1.5 million clones are present, approximately 98% being singletons, with the ten largest covering 0.4% to 0.45%. The chain uses TRBV28 and TRBJ1-5, with D tentatively TRBD1 (6 bases). The sequence was obtained from a man between 25 and 39 years old in good health. Sample: naive CD4+ T cells sorted from blood. Stated subset: CD45RA+ positively selected. CDR3 DNA: TGTGCCAGCAAAAGAGACAGGCGCCCGCGCTGGCCCCAGCATTTT. This codes for CASKRDRRPRWPQHF.